This T cell receptor beta chain comes out of a study of T cell responses to AZD1222 COVID-19 vaccine. The assay was immunoSEQ multiplex PCR, and TCRdb's table has in-frame clones only and misses some. The profile shows some 180,000 clones, 85% to 95% of them singletons. Germline V lookup: CDR1 SGHDN, CDR2 FVKESK. V lost 6 bases, J lost 11 bases, and 13 bases lay in between. The CDR3 totals 12 residues. This receptor was obtained from an adult who received the AZD1222 COVID-19 vaccine. Here the sequenced sample was peripheral blood, taken 28 days after the second AZD1222 dose. V and J are TRBV14 and TRBJ1-4; no firm D call. This CDR3 reads CASSHEEGKLFF. The CDR3 coding sequence is TGTGCCAGCAGTCATGAAGAGGGTAAACTGTTTTTT. The variable domain in full, completed from reference TRBV14 and TRBJ1-4, reads EAGVTQFPSHSVIEKGQTVTLRCDPISGHDNLYWYRRVMGKEIKFLLHFVKESKQDESGMPNNRFLAERTGGTYSTLKVQPAELEDSGVYFCASSHEEGKLFFGSGTQLSVL.